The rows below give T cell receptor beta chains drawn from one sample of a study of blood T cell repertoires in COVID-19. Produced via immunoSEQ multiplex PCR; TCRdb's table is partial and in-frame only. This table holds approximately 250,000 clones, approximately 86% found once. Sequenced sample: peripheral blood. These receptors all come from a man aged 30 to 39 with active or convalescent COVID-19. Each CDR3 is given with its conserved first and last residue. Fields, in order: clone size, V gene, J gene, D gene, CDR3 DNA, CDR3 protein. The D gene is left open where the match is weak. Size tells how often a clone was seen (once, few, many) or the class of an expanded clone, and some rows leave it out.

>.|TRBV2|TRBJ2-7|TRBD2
TGTGCCAGCAGTACCCAGCGGGGAACCTCCTACGAGCAGTACTTC
CASSTQRGTSYEQYF
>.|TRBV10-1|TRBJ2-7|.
TGCGCCAGCAGTGATGCAGGTTCCTACGAGCAGTACTTC
CASSDAGSYEQYF
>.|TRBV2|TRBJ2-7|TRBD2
TGTGCCAGCAGTCACTCTTACCTACTAGCGGGGGCCTACGAGCAGTACTTC
CASSHSYLLAGAYEQYF
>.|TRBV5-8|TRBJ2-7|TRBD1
TGTGCCAGCAGCCTCGGGACAGCCAAGATCGATTTC
CASSLGTAKIDF
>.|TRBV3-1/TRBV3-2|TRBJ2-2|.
TGTGCCAGCAGCCAAGGCAGTTTACGGAACACCGGGGAGCTGTTTTTT
CASSQGSLRNTGELFF
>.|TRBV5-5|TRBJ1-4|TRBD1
TGTGCCAGCAGCGGGACGCGGACAGGGACGGTTTATGAAAAACTGTTTTTT
CASSGTRTGTVYEKLFF
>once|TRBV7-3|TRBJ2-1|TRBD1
TGTGCCAGCAGCTTAATGGCGCCAGGGGGCTCCTACAATGAGCAGTTCTTC
CASSLMAPGGSYNEQFF
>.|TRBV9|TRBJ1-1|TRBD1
TGTGCCAGCAGCGGGAAAGACAGGGGATATTCGAACACTGAAGCTTTCTTT
CASSGKDRGYSNTEAFF
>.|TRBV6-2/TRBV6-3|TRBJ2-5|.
TGTGCCAGCAGTTACGTCAACGGTGGAGAGACCCAGTACTTC
CASSYVNGGETQYF
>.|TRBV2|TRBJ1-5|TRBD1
TGTGCCGTCAGGGGGGCGGATCAGCCCCAGCATTTT
CAVRGADQPQHF
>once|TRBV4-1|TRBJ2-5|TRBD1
TGCGCCAGCAGCTCCAAGGGGACAGAACAAGAGACCCAGTACTTC
CASSSKGTEQETQYF
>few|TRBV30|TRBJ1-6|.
TGTGCCTGGAGTCGATCGGGTACACCCCTCCACTTT
CAWSRSGTPLHF
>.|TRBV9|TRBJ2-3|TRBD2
TGTGCCAGCAGCTTACTAGCGGGGGGGCATACAGATACGCAGTATTTT
CASSLLAGGHTDTQYF
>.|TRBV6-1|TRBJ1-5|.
TGTGCCAGCAGTGAAGTGACAGGTGGCAATCAGCCCCAGCATTTT
CASSEVTGGNQPQHF
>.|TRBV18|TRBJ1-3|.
TGTGCCAGCTCACCAATCAGTCCGAACTCTGGAAACACCATATATTTT
CASSPISPNSGNTIYF
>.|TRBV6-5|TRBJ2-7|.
TGTGCCAGCATCGCACGGACTGCCTACGAGCAGTACTTC
CASIARTAYEQYF
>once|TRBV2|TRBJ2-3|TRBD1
TGTGCCAGCGCGCCGACAGGGGCGGGTGATACGCAGTATTTT
CASAPTGAGDTQYF
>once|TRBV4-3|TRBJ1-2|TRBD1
TGCGCCAGCAGCCAAGTTGGCGGCAGGGGGAACTATGGCTACACCTTC
CASSQVGGRGNYGYTF
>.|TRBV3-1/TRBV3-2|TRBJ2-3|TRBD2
TGTGCCAGCAGCCAAGGATTGCCTAGCGGGGGCACAGATACGCAGTATTTT
CASSQGLPSGGTDTQYF
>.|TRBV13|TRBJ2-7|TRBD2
TGTGCCAGCAGCCGACGACCGGGACTAGCGATGGGGGAGCAGTACTTC
CASSRRPGLAMGEQYF
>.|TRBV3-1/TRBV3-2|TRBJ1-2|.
TGTGCCAGCAGCCAAGTAGATGGTGGCTACACCTTC
CASSQVDGGYTF
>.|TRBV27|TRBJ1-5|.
TGTGCCAGCAGTTTAGGGCGGGAGGGCTACAGCAATCAGCCCCAGCATTTT
CASSLGREGYSNQPQHF
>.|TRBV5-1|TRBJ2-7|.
TGCGCCAGCAGCTTCGGGTTCCCCTACGAGCAGTACTTC
CASSFGFPYEQYF
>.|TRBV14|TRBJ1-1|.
TGTGCCAGCAGCCGGGTGAGGCTGGGGAGTGCTTTCTTT
CASSRVRLGSAFF
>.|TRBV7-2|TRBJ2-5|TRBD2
TGTGCCAGCAGCTCCGCTCAGCGGGGGGGCCTGGAGACCCAGTACTTC
CASSSAQRGGLETQYF
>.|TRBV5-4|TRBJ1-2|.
TGTGCCAGCAGCTTGGAACGGGATCTCTGGTACGGCTACACCTTC
CASSLERDLWYGYTF
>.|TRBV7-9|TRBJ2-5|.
TGTGCCAGCAGCCCCCTCCTGCGGGGATTGGAAGAGACCCAGTACTTC
CASSPLLRGLEETQYF
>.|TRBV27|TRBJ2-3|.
TGTGCCAGCAGCAGCAGGCGGGGGCGCACAGATACGCAGTATTTT
CASSSRRGRTDTQYF
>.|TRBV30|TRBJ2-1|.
TGTGCCTGGAGTCCCCTAGGCGTGAGCTCCTACAATGAGCAGTTCTTC
CAWSPLGVSSYNEQFF
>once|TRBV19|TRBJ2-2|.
TGTGCCAGTAGAATGCCCTACAGGAACACCGGGGAGCTGTTTTTT
CASRMPYRNTGELFF
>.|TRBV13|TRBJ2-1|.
TGTGCCAGCAGCGACTCGGGGGAGACCAATGAGCAGTTCTTC
CASSDSGETNEQFF
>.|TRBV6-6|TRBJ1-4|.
TGTGCCAGCAGCCGGGGGGGCGCGGGGTATGAAAAACTGTTTTTT
CASSRGGAGYEKLFF
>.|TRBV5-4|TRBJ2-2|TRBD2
TGTGCCAGCAGCCGGAGTAGCGGGGGGGTCCCCGGGGAGCTGTTTTTT
CASSRSSGGVPGELFF
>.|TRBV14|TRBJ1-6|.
TGTGCCAGCAGCCAACTACAGGGTACAAATTCACCCCTCCACTTT
CASSQLQGTNSPLHF
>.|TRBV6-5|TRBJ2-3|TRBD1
TGTGCCAGCAGCCGGGACAGGGGGGAAGATACGCAGTATTTT
CASSRDRGEDTQYF
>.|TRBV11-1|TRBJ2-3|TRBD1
TGTGCCAGCAGCCGCACAGGGGGCGAAACAGATACGCAGTATTTT
CASSRTGGETDTQYF
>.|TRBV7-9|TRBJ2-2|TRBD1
TGTGCCAGCAGCGTAATTTGGACAGGGAGGACCGGGGAGCTGTTTTTT
CASSVIWTGRTGELFF
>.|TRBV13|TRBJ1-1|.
TGTGCCAGCAGCCCTCCAGGGGCCACTGAAGCTTTCTTT
CASSPPGATEAFF
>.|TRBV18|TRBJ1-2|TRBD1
TGTGCCAGCTCGCCCCCTTGGGGGACAGACACTAACTATGGCTACACCTTC
CASSPPWGTDTNYGYTF
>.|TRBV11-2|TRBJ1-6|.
TGTGCCAGCAGCCGGACAGCCGATAATTCACCCCTCCACTTT
CASSRTADNSPLHF
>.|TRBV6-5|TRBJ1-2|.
TGTGCCAGCAGTTACTCGTGGCAGGGCGCCTATGGCTACACCTTC
CASSYSWQGAYGYTF
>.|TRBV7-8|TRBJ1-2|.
TGTGCCAGCAGCTTTCTCAAGACAGGATTAAACTATGGCTACACCTTC
CASSFLKTGLNYGYTF
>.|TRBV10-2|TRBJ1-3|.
TGCGCCAGCAGTGATATCGACATTTATGGGTGGCCTGGAAACACCATATATTTT
CASSDIDIYGWPGNTIYF
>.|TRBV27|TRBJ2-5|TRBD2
TGTGCCAGCAGTCCCGGGGGGGAGACCCAGTACTTC
CASSPGGETQYF
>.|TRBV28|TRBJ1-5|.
TGTGCCAGCAGTTGGTACAGGGATGGCAATCAGCCCCAGCATTTT
CASSWYRDGNQPQHF
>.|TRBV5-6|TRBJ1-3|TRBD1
TGTGCCAGCAGCTTGCGTCCCGGGACAGGGATACTCTCTGGAAACACCATATATTTT
CASSLRPGTGILSGNTIYF
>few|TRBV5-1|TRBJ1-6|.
TGCGCCAGCAGCTTTTCTCAGGAAAGTCTTCCCCTCCACTTT
CASSFSQESLPLHF
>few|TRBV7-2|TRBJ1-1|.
TGTGCCAGCAGCTTAGTGGAGGGCGCTGAAGCTTTCTTT
CASSLVEGAEAFF
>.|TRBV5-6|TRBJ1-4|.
TGTGCCAGCAGCTTGAAAGCAGGGCCCTACGGCCTGTTTTTT
CASSLKAGPYGLFF
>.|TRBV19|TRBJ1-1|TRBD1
TGTGCCAGTAGTACCAACAGGGGCGCTGAAGCTTTCTTT
CASSTNRGAEAFF
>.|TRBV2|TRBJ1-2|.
TGTGCCAGCTCCTTTCGGGACGGGAGCTATGGCTACACCTTC
CASSFRDGSYGYTF
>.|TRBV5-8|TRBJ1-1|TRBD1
TGTGCCAGCAGCTGGGGACAGGGAAACACTGAAGCTTTCTTT
CASSWGQGNTEAFF
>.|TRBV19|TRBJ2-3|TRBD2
TGTGCCAGTAGTATCCAGCGGGGGGGCGCAGATACGCAGTATTTT
CASSIQRGGADTQYF